A selection of T cell receptor beta chains follows, all from one sample in a study of T cell repertoires in cytomegalovirus infection. These receptors have no known antigen. TCRdb redid the calling of the reads with MiXCR, one entry per CDR3 protein. The sample lists around 500,000 distinct CDR3 sequences, roughly 43% occurring once. The material was cultured PBMCs, obtained from culture after CMV antigen stimulation. The receptors derive from a human donor in good health (CMV status not recorded). Some clones in this sample may be carry-over from other donors' samples. Both conserved end residues are part of each CDR3. A D gene is named only where the DNA matches it firmly. Clone size is given for some rows only: seen once, a few or many times, or a class if the clone is expanded.

CDR3 DNA | CDR3 protein | J gene | D gene | clone size | V gene
TGTGCCAGCAGCTTAGGGCGTCGGAATGAGCAGTTCTTC | CASSLGRRNEQFF | TRBJ2-1 | - | - | TRBV7-2
TGTGCCACCCGGGAGGAGTTGGATACGCAGTATTTT | CATREELDTQYF | TRBJ2-3 | TRBD2 | - | TRBV10-3
TGTGCCAGCAGTCCCTCTCCAGGGACTACTTCCTACGAGCAGTACTTC | CASSPSPGTTSYEQYF | TRBJ2-7 | TRBD2 | - | TRBV7-9
TGTGCCAGCAGACGACCGGGACTAGCGGGTTCGGCAGGGGAGCAGTTCTTC | CASRRPGLAGSAGEQFF | TRBJ2-1 | TRBD2 | few | TRBV7-2
TGTGCCAGCAGCTTAGGATCAGGATCTTCAAACACCATATATTTT | CASSLGSGSSNTIYF | TRBJ1-3 | - | few | TRBV11-2
TGTGCCAGCAGCTATGACCGGGGGCTAGCGGGAGGAAATGAGCAGTTCTTC | CASSYDRGLAGGNEQFF | TRBJ2-1 | TRBD2 | - | TRBV7-2
TGCAGCGTTGACTTGGACACAGGAGCCGGAGATACGCAGTATTTT | CSVDLDTGAGDTQYF | TRBJ2-3 | - | - | TRBV29-1
TGCGCCAGCAGCGCAATCCCACAGCGGGGGAACACAGATACGCAGTATTTT | CASSAIPQRGNTDTQYF | TRBJ2-3 | TRBD2 | few | TRBV5-1
TGTGCCAGTAGTCCTTGGGACAGCTCCCAAGAGACCCAGTACTTC | CASSPWDSSQETQYF | TRBJ2-5 | TRBD1 | - | TRBV19
TGCGCCAGCAGCGTGACTAGTTTGCCGGATACGCAGTATTTT | CASSVTSLPDTQYF | TRBJ2-3 | - | - | TRBV5-1
TGTGCCAGCACCATTGGCGGGGGGGCCCCAAATGAGCAGTTCTTC | CASTIGGGAPNEQFF | TRBJ2-1 | TRBD2 | - | TRBV27
TGTGCCAGCAGTCCGGACAGGATCGGAAACACCATATATTTT | CASSPDRIGNTIYF | TRBJ1-3 | TRBD1 | few | TRBV7-8
TGCAGTGCTAGGCGGCGGGACTCCTACGAGCAGTACTTC | CSARRRDSYEQYF | TRBJ2-7 | - | - | TRBV20-1
TGTGCCAGCAGCCAGACTAGCGGGGGGCCTTGGACCTACAATGAGCAGTTCTTC | CASSQTSGGPWTYNEQFF | TRBJ2-1 | TRBD2 | - | TRBV7-9
TGTGCCAGCAGCTTAGGTGGGGACTCCTACGAGCAGTACTTC | CASSLGGDSYEQYF | TRBJ2-7 | - | many | TRBV7-2
TGTGCCAGCAGCTTAAATGACAGGGCGGCTTACAATGAGCAGTTCTTC | CASSLNDRAAYNEQFF | TRBJ2-1 | TRBD1 | many | TRBV7-2
TGTGCCAGCAGCCGGGGGCCCTACGATCAGCCCCAGCATTTT | CASSRGPYDQPQHF | TRBJ1-5 | - | many | TRBV7-2
TGTGCCAGCAGTTCCATGATCGGGGGCTCCTACGAGCAGTACTTC | CASSSMIGGSYEQYF | TRBJ2-7 | - | few | TRBV6-5
TGTGCCACCAGCGAAGACAGGGGGCTCGATGAGCAGTTCTTC | CATSEDRGLDEQFF | TRBJ2-1 | TRBD1 | few | TRBV15
TGTGCCAGCAGCCCCGCCGGTGCCTACAATGAGCAGTTCTTC | CASSPAGAYNEQFF | TRBJ2-1 | - | - | TRBV7-2
TGTGCCAGCAGCTTAGCCGACAGGGGGATTGGCTACACCTTC | CASSLADRGIGYTF | TRBJ1-2 | TRBD1 | - | TRBV7-4
TGTGCCAGCAGCTTGCAGCCGGGACTAGCGAGACGGAGGGACTACGAGCAGTACTTC | CASSLQPGLARRRDYEQYF | TRBJ2-7 | TRBD2 | - | TRBV7-8
TGTGCCAGCAGTGACAACAGGGATCATCAGCCCCAGCATTTT | CASSDNRDHQPQHF | TRBJ1-5 | - | few | TRBV6-2/TRBV6-3
TGTGCCAGCAGCTTAGTCGAGGGATACTCTGGAAACACCATATATTTT | CASSLVEGYSGNTIYF | TRBJ1-3 | - | - | TRBV7-6
TGTGCCAGCAGGCCCAAACTAGCGGGGGGGCCTATGGATGAGCAGTTCTTC | CASRPKLAGGPMDEQFF | TRBJ2-1 | TRBD2 | - | TRBV5-4
TGTGCCAGCAGTCCGGGACAGCAAAACACAGATACGCAGTATTTT | CASSPGQQNTDTQYF | TRBJ2-3 | TRBD1 | - | TRBV7-2
TGTGCCAGCAGTTACGAGAGAGAAACCTACGAGCAGTACTTC | CASSYERETYEQYF | TRBJ2-7 | - | - | TRBV6-1
TGTGCCATCAGGCAGGGGTCTAACAACAATGAGCAGTTCTTC | CAIRQGSNNNEQFF | TRBJ2-1 | - | - | TRBV10-3
TGTGCCAGCAGCTTGGAACTAGCGGGCACCGGGGAGCTGTTTTTT | CASSLELAGTGELFF | TRBJ2-2 | TRBD2 | few | TRBV5-4
TGTGCCAGCAGTTATCGGACCTACGAGCAGTACTTC | CASSYRTYEQYF | TRBJ2-7 | - | - | TRBV6-2/TRBV6-3
TGTGCCAGCACTATGGAGGGCCCGTGGGAGACCCAGTACTTC | CASTMEGPWETQYF | TRBJ2-5 | - | - | TRBV7-2
TGCAGTGCTAATTGGGGGGCGGGAGGGCCCGGCAATGAGCAGTTCTTC | CSANWGAGGPGNEQFF | TRBJ2-1 | TRBD2 | - | TRBV20-1
TGTGCCAGCAGCAGAGTGGGCGGGGGCACAGATACGCAGTATTTT | CASSRVGGGTDTQYF | TRBJ2-3 | - | few | TRBV7-6
TGTGCCAGCAGCCCCACGACTAGCGGGAGGGGTAACGAGCAGTACTTC | CASSPTTSGRGNEQYF | TRBJ2-7 | TRBD2 | - | TRBV7-3
TGTGCCAGCAGTTTCCCAGGACAGGGACCCACAGATACGCAGTATTTT | CASSFPGQGPTDTQYF | TRBJ2-3 | TRBD1 | once | TRBV12-3/TRBV12-4
TGTGCCAGCAGCTTCCCGGACAGGACGGAGACCCAGTACTTC | CASSFPDRTETQYF | TRBJ2-5 | TRBD1 | - | TRBV5-4
TGTGCCAGCAGCAGGGGTACAACAACCTACGAGCAGTACTTC | CASSRGTTTYEQYF | TRBJ2-7 | - | few | TRBV12-3/TRBV12-4
TGTGCCAGCAGCCGATCCGACCAGGGTGGCAATGAGCAGTTCTTC | CASSRSDQGGNEQFF | TRBJ2-1 | - | few | TRBV4-2
TGTGCCAGCAGCCATATCCAGGGCAGGGAAAATACGCAGTATTTT | CASSHIQGRENTQYF | TRBJ2-3 | - | few | TRBV7-6
TGTGCCAGCAGCCCTGGCGAAGGGGGAATCCAGTACTTC | CASSPGEGGIQYF | TRBJ2-5 | - | - | TRBV5-4
TGTGCCAGCTGGGACAGGGACGACTATGGCTACACCTTC | CASWDRDDYGYTF | TRBJ1-2 | TRBD1 | - | TRBV6-4
TGTGCCAGTAGTATAGGGGCAGGGTGGAACACTGAAGCTTTCTTT | CASSIGAGWNTEAFF | TRBJ1-1 | - | few | TRBV19
TGTGCCAGCAGCTTTGGGCTAGCAGTTAGCACCGGGGAGCTGTTTTTT | CASSFGLAVSTGELFF | TRBJ2-2 | - | - | TRBV7-2
TGTGCCAGCAGCTTAGCGGGATCGGGCACCGGGGAGCTGTTTTTT | CASSLAGSGTGELFF | TRBJ2-2 | - | few | TRBV7-2
TGTGCCAGTAGTGAAGACACAAAACAGTACTTC | CASSEDTKQYF | TRBJ2-4 | - | - | TRBV19
TGTGCCAGCTCACCACCCGCGGATAGACAAGAGACCCAGTACTTC | CASSPPADRQETQYF | TRBJ2-5 | - | - | TRBV18
TGTGCCAGCAGCTTTGCTGAGGGAAATCAGCCCCAGCATTTT | CASSFAEGNQPQHF | TRBJ1-5 | - | - | TRBV7-9
TGTGCCAGCAGTGGATCGGGACTAAACAATGAGCAGTTCTTC | CASSGSGLNNEQFF | TRBJ2-1 | TRBD2 | few | TRBV6-1
TGTGCCAGCAGCGCAAGGACAAGCGGAAACACCATATATTTT | CASSARTSGNTIYF | TRBJ1-3 | - | - | TRBV7-2
TGTGCCAGCAGCTTCTGGGACACCACCTTTGGGGACCAAGAGACCCAGTACTTC | CASSFWDTTFGDQETQYF | TRBJ2-5 | - | - | TRBV5-6
TGTGCCAGCAGCTCGGTGCACACAGGGTTTGAGGGATTGGGGCTGGCGAACACTGAAGCTTTCTTT | CASSSVHTGFEGLGLANTEAFF | TRBJ1-1 | - | once | TRBV5-6
TGTGCCAGCAGTTACTCAGGGAGGCAGTACTTC | CASSYSGRQYF | TRBJ2-7 | - | few | TRBV6-5
TGTGCCAGCAGTTTATGGACTAGCGGCCACGACTACGAGCAGTACTTC | CASSLWTSGHDYEQYF | TRBJ2-7 | TRBD2 | few | TRBV12-3/TRBV12-4
TGTGCCAGCAGCCACCAAGGGAAGGGGGACAGGGGGCGAGAGACCCAGTACTTC | CASSHQGKGDRGRETQYF | TRBJ2-5 | TRBD1 | few | TRBV7-8
TGTGCCAGCAGCTCCGGGGCCTTTTATGGCTACACCTTC | CASSSGAFYGYTF | TRBJ1-2 | - | few | TRBV7-8